The 18 T cell receptor beta chains reported below all come from one sample, sequenced in a study of OX40 agonist ivuxolimab in advanced cancers. Library preparation was by the immunoSEQ multiplex PCR assay. TCRdb stores this immuneACCESS table with in-frame sequences only. Part of the clones is absent; in the studies checked, under half of the shortfall reflects unresolved V genes, and no reason is known for the rest. The sample has about 50,000 clones on record, 75% to 85% of them singletons. Together, the top ten hold about 1% of the sample. The sample was CD4+ or CD8+ T cells sorted from blood, taken in a trial of the OX40 agonist ivuxolimab. Receptors originate from an adult with an advanced solid tumor such as melanoma, head and neck, liver or kidney cancer.

This clone was seen only a few times. V usage is TRBV10-3 and J usage is TRBJ2-5; 7 bases align to TRBD2. The CDR3 is made up of 15 amino acids. Trimming took 4 bases from V and 2 from J; bases not matched to a gene: 7. The germline V gene has CDR1 ENHRY and CDR2 SYGVKD. CDR3 DNA: TGTGCCATCAGTGCCTCGGGAGGCAAGCAAGAGACCCAGTACTTC. Amino acids: CAISASGGKQETQYF.

This clone was found once. The J gene is TRBJ2-2, the V gene TRBV7-3; TRBD1 agrees at 9 bases. Per the germline V gene, CDR1 is SGHTA and CDR2 is FQGTGA. The CDR3 length is 15 residues. V lost 4 bases to trimming and J lost 8 bases; unmatched junction nucleotides: 8. The CDR3 bases are TGTGCCAGCAGCTCCGGGACAGGGTTTTCAGGGGAGCTGTTTTTT. Translation gives CASSSGTGFSGELFF.

This clone was counted between two and nine times. The chain is built from TRBV5-4 and TRBJ2-1; D may be TRBD2 (8 bases). The CDR3 is made up of 15 amino acids. Germline loops: CDR1 SGHNT, CDR2 YYREEE (reference sequence). V was clipped by 4 bases and J by 2 bases, with 13 bases between them. CDR3 sequence (DNA): TGTGCCAGCAGCCCGGGGGGGACAGCCTACAATGAGCAGTTCTTC. Translating gives CASSPGGTAYNEQFF.

This clone has a handful of counts. The CDR3, as DNA: TGTGCCAGTGCCTTGGCAGGGAGTCTCCAAGAGCAGTACTTC. Protein product: CASALAGSLQEQYF. The gene calls are TRBV19 and TRBJ2-7; D tentatively fits TRBD1 or TRBD2 (5 bases each). Germline CDR1 LNHDA, CDR2 SQIVND (reference sequence). This CDR3 spans 14 amino acids. V was clipped by 8 bases and J by 7 bases, with 21 bases between them.

The chain combines TRBV7-9 with TRBJ2-5; 8 positions match TRBD1. The tail of the sequence fits TRBJ2-7 better, so the J call may be wrong. CDR1 is SEHNR, CDR2 FQNEAQ, per germline (reference sequence). The CDR3 is 13 amino acids. The CDR3 protein is CASRGTGGSEQYF. CDR3 DNA: TGTGCCAGCCGAGGGACAGGAGGATCCGAGCAGTACTTC.

V is TRBV28 and J is TRBJ1-5; D is undetermined. The V and J ends lost 6 bases and 7 bases respectively, with 25 bases between them. The CDR3 covers 17 residues. Germline CDR1 MDHEN, CDR2 SYDVKM. The CDR3 DNA follows: TGTGCCAGCAGCCTACCCCCGGCAGGCCCCGGGAGGCAGCCCCAGCATTTT. This translates into CASSLPPAGPGRQPQHF.

This chain uses TRBV6-5 with TRBJ2-1, with 10 bases matching TRBD1. The CDR3 is made up of 15 amino acids. Germline V gene sequence: CDR1 MNHEY, CDR2 SVGAGI. J was trimmed by 5 bases and V by 3 bases; bases with no gene match: 4. Here the CDR3 DNA reads TGTGCCAGCAGTTATACGGACAGGGGGAACAATGAGCAGTTCTTC. Its translation: CASSYTDRGNNEQFF.

This clone was counted only a few times. The V and J genes are TRBV5-1 and TRBJ2-5; 8 nucleotides match TRBD1. Germline V gives CDR1 SGHRS, CDR2 YFSETQ. This CDR3 region has 16 residues. The V gene end was trimmed by 6 bases and the J gene end by 4 bases; junction bases not matched to a gene: 14. This chain's CDR3 is CASTGQGHVSGETQYF. The CDR3 DNA follows: TGCGCCAGCACTGGACAGGGTCACGTTTCGGGAGAGACCCAGTACTTC.

J is TRBJ1-6 and V is TRBV25-1, with 12 bases aligning to TRBD1. The CDR3 is 16 amino acids. J was trimmed by 9 bases and V by 2 bases; bases with no gene match: 5. From germline, CDR1 is MGHDK and CDR2 SYGVNS. The CDR3 protein is CASSEMGTGGVSPLHF. CDR3 sequence (DNA): TGTGCCAGCAGTGAAATGGGGACAGGGGGCGTTTCACCCCTCCACTTT.

This sequence joins TRBV5-4 and TRBJ1-4, with 8 bases identical to TRBD1. J gave up 7 bases and V 3 bases, and 8 bases lay outside the gene matches. CDR1 and CDR2 (germline): SGHNT, YYREEE (reference sequence). CDR3 size: 15 residues. CDR3 nucleotide sequence: TGTGCCAGCAGCTGGCAGGGGGCCGGTAGTGAAAAACTGTTTTTT. The encoded protein is CASSWQGAGSEKLFF.

The chain couples TRBV7-2 to TRBJ2-1; 12 bases are shared with TRBD1. The V gene end was trimmed by 1 base and the J gene end by 7 bases; junction bases not matched to a gene: 8. CDR1 and CDR2 (germline): SGHTA, FQGNSA. This CDR3 comprises 17 residues. The CDR3 DNA sequence: TGTGCCAGCAGCTTAGATCGAGGGACAGGGGGCCAGAATGAGCAGTTCTTC. The encoded protein is CASSLDRGTGGQNEQFF.

V is TRBV19 and J is TRBJ1-3, with unresolved D. This CDR3 is built from 14 residues. The germline CDR1 and CDR2 sequences are LNHDA and SQIVND (reference sequence). V was shortened by 5 bases and J by 0 bases, with 8 bases between the two germline ends. The CDR3 loop is CASSRQLSGNTIYF. In DNA form, the CDR3 reads TGTGCCAGTAGTCGGCAGCTCTCTGGAAACACCATATATTTT.

The V and J genes are TRBV7-8 and TRBJ1-2, with TRBD1 matching 7 bases. Germline V CDR1 and CDR2: SGHVS, FQNEAQ. J lost 3 bases, V lost 3 bases, and 1 base had no gene match. This CDR3 region has 13 residues. The CDR3 DNA reads TGTGCCAGCAGCTTCGGGACAGACTATGGCTACACCTTC. Protein sequence: CASSFGTDYGYTF.

This chain links TRBV6-6 with TRBJ2-7, with 8 nucleotides matching TRBD2. The trim removed 6 bases at V and 3 bases at J, leaving 10 bases unmatched. The germline gives CDR1 MNHNY, CDR2 SVGAGI (reference sequence). The CDR3 loop spans 15 amino acids. CDR3 loop: CASSLPTSGGYEQYF. The DNA for the CDR3 is TGTGCCAGCAGCCTCCCCACTAGCGGTGGCTACGAGCAGTACTTC.

The chain has TRBV7-3 and TRBJ1-1; perhaps TRBD1 as D (5 bases). The CDR3 covers 13 residues. The V and J ends lost 2 bases and 1 base respectively, with 5 bases between them. Germline V gene sequence: CDR1 SGHTA, CDR2 FQGTGA. This CDR3 reads CASSLQGNTEAFF. In nucleotides, the CDR3 is TGTGCCAGCAGCTTACAGGGGAACACTGAAGCTTTCTTT.

The CDR3 DNA reads TGTGCCAGCAGCCGACCGGGACAAGTTAGCAATCAGCCCCAGCATTTT. Protein product: CASSRPGQVSNQPQHF. The chain has TRBV5-8 and TRBJ1-5, with D possibly matching TRBD1 (6 bases). The CDR3 is made up of 16 amino acids. V lost 4 bases and J lost 0, with 14 bases in between. Per the germline V gene, CDR1 is SGHTS and CDR2 is YDEGEE.

The genes are TRBV5-4 and TRBJ2-2, with 10 bases fitting TRBD2. Germline lookup yields CDR1 SGHNT and CDR2 YYREEE (reference sequence). The CDR3 loop spans 15 amino acids. The V and J ends lost 4 bases and 5 bases, in that order; junction bases with no gene match: 5. The CDR3 region has the DNA TGTGCCAGCAGCCCCCCTAGCGGGAGTACCGGGGAGCTGTTTTTT. Its translation: CASSPPSGSTGELFF. Full variable domain (outside the CDR3, taken from reference TRBV5-4 and TRBJ2-2): ETGVTQSPTHLIKTRGQQVTLRCSSQSGHNTVSWYQQALGQGPQFIFQYYREEENGRGNFPPRFSGLQFPNYSSELNVNALELDDSALYLCASSPPSGSTGELFFGEGSRLTVL.

This chain joins TRBV6-5 and TRBJ2-7; 7 nucleotides agree with TRBD2. The CDR3 spans 15 residues. The ends lost 2 bases at V and 5 bases at J; junction bases unmatched: 9. Germline V gene lookup returns CDR1 MNHEY and CDR2 SVGAGI. CDR3 in amino acids: CASSYVPGGLDEQYF. As DNA, the CDR3 is TGTGCCAGCAGTTACGTCCCGGGAGGCTTAGACGAGCAGTACTTC.